This T cell receptor (beta chain) is from a study of CD8 T cells in Susac syndrome. Study summary: When blood was collected, patients with Susac syndrome were therapy-naive, were taking corticosteroids, or were receiving intravenous immunoglobulin alone.

About this clonotype itself: Its antigen is unknown.

The germline V gene has CDR1 DFQATT and CDR2 SNEGSKA (reference sequence). This CDR3 region has 16 residues. V gave up 1 base and J gave up 5 bases, with 19 bases separating them. Points from the study as a whole: In Susac syndrome, CD4+ T cell repertoires lacked any clonal expansion.

CD8+ and CD4+ T cells circulating in blood were sequenced for TCR beta. The authors reverse transcribed roughly 0.45 to 1 ug RNA with random hexamers. The authors amplified TCR beta CDR3 across 54 Vbeta and 13 Jbeta using immunoSEQ multiplex PCR. TCRdb recomputed calls from the immunoSEQ multiplex PCR reads with MiXCR, one row per CDR3 protein. This sample has roughly 150,000 distinct CDR3 sequences, with roughly 96% found just once. This receptor was obtained from a human donor with Susac syndrome. The V and J genes are TRBV20-1 and TRBJ2-3; D remains unclear. Source material: CD4+ T cells from PBMCs. The CDR3 loop reads CSARGSDSPQRDTQYF. In DNA form, the CDR3 reads TGCAGTGCTAGAGGCTCGGATTCCCCCCAACGAGATACGCAGTATTTT.